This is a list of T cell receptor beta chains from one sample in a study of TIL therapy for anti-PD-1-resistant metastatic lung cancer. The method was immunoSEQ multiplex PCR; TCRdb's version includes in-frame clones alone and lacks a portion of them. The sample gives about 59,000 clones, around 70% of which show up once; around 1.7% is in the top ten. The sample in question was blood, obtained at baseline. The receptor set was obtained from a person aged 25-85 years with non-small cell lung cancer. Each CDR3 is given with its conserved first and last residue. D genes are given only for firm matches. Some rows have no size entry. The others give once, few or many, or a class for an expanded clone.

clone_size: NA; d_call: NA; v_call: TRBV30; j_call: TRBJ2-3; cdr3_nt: TGTGCCTGGAGTGGGGAGCGAGGTACGCAGTATTTT; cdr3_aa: CAWSGERGTQYF
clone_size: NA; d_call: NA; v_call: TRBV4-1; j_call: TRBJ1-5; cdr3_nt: TGCGCCAGCAGCCAAGGAAATCAGCCCCAGCATTTT; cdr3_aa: CASSQGNQPQHF
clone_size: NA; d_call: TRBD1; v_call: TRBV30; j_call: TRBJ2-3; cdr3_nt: TGTGCCTGGAGTTCCTCTGGACAGGGGGGAGATACGCAGTATTTT; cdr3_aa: CAWSSSGQGGDTQYF
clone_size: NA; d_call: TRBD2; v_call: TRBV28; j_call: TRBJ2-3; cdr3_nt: TGTGCCAGCACCCTAGCGGGGGGGCTCTCAGATACGCAGTATTTT; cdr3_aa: CASTLAGGLSDTQYF
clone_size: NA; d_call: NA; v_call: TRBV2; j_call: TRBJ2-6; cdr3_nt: TGTGCCAGCAGCCCACAGGGAGCTGGGGCCAACGTCCTGACTTTC; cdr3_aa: CASSPQGAGANVLTF
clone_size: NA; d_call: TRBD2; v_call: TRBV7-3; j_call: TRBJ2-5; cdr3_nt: TGTGCCAGCAGCCGTAGCGGGACTGAGACCCAGTACTTC; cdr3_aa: CASSRSGTETQYF
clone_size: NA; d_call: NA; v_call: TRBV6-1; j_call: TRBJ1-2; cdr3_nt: TGTGCCAGCAGTGAACTCGGGTCGGGTTATGGCTACACCTTC; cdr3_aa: CASSELGSGYGYTF
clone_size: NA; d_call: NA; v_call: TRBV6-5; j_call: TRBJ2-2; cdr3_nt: TGTGCCAGCAGGTCATCGAACACCGGGGAGCTGTTTTTT; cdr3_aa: CASRSSNTGELFF
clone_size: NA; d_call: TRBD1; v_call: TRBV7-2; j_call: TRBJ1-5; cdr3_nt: TGTGCCAGCAGCCTATGGGACAGGCGATCCAATCAGCCCCAGCATTTT; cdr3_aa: CASSLWDRRSNQPQHF
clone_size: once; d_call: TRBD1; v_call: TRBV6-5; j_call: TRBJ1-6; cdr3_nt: TGTGCCAGCAGTTACGAGGGGGCGACGCATAATTCACCCCTCCACTTT; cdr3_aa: CASSYEGATHNSPLHF
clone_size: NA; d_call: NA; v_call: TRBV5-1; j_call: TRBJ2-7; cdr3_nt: TGCGCCAGCAGCTTGGATGCGGCCAACCACTACGAGCAGTACTTC; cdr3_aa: CASSLDAANHYEQYF
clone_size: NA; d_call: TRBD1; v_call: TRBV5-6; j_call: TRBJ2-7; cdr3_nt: TGTGCCAGCACCCTCCGAGCTACAGGGGGCTTGTACGAGCAGTACTTC; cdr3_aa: CASTLRATGGLYEQYF
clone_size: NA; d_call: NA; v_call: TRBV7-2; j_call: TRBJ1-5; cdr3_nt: TGTGCCAGCAGCTTAGTAGTTGGGGGAGATCAGCCCCAGCATTTT; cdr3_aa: CASSLVVGGDQPQHF
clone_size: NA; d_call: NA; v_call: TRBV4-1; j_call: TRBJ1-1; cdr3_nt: TGCGCCAGCAGCCCCTTCAACCTGGGACCGAAGAACACTGAAGCTTTCTTT; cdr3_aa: CASSPFNLGPKNTEAFF
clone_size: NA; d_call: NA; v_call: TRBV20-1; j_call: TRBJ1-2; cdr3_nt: TGCAGTGTACAGGATTACTATGGCTACACCTTC; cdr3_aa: CSVQDYYGYTF
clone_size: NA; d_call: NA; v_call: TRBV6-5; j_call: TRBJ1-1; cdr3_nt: TGTGCCAGCACCCAGGGGACGACAGTGAACACTGAAGCTTTCTTT; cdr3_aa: CASTQGTTVNTEAFF
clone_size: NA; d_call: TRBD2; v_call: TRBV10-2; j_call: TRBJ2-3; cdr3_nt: TGCGCCAGCGCCCCCCCTCTAGGGCGGGGGGAAACAGATACGCAGTATTTT; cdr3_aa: CASAPPLGRGETDTQYF
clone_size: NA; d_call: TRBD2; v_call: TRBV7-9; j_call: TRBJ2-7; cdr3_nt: TGTGCCAGCAGTTCAGGGCGGGAGGCTTCCTACGAGCAGTACTTC; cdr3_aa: CASSSGREASYEQYF
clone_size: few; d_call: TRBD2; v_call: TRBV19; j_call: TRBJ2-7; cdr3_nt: TGTGCCAGTAGTGCCCACTTAGCGGGAGGGCCGGAGGAGCAGTACTTC; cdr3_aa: CASSAHLAGGPEEQYF
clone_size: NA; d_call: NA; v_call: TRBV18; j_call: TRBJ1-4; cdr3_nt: TGTGCCAGCTCACTAGAAGTGGGCAGAATGAATGAAAAACTGTTTTTT; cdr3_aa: CASSLEVGRMNEKLFF
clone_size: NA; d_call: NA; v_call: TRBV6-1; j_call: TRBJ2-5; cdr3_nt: TGTGCCAGCAGTGAAGCAGTCCGCGGACAAAGGATTACCGGGACCCAGTACTTC; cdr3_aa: CASSEAVRGQRITGTQYF
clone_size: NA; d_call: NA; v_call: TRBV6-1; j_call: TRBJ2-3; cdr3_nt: TGTGCCAGCAGTGCCCGAGGTGGAGCTAGCACAGATACGCAGTATTTT; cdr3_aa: CASSARGGASTDTQYF
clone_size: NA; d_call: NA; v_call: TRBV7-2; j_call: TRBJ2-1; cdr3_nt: TGTGCCAGCAGCTTATCAGAAAATGAGCAGTTCTTC; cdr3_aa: CASSLSENEQFF
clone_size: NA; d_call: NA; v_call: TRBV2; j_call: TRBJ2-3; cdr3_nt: TGTGCCAGCAGTATGATGCGGGGTAGGGGAACAGATACGCAGTATTTT; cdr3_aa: CASSMMRGRGTDTQYF
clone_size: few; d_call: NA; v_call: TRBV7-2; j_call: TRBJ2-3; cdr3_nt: TGTGCCAGCAGCTTAGCAGCTTACACAGATACGCAGTATTTT; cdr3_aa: CASSLAAYTDTQYF
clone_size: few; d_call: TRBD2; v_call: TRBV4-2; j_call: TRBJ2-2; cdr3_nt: TGTGCCAGCAGCCAAGAACTTGCAACTAGCGGGAGGGGCGGGGAGCTGTTTTTT; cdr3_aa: CASSQELATSGRGGELFF
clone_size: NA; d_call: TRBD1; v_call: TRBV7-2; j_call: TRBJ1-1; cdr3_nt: TGTGCCAGCAGCTTAGATTCCAGGGGGCCCATGAACACTGAAGCTTTCTTT; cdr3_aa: CASSLDSRGPMNTEAFF
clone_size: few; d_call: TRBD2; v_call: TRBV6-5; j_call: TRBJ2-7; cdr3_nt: TGTGCCAGCAGCCGACTAGCGGGAGCGAACGAGCAGTACTTC; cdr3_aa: CASSRLAGANEQYF
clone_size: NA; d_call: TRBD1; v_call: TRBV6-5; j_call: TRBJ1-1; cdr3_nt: TGTGCCAGCAGTTCGGGACAGGGAAGGGCCACTGAAGCTTTCTTT; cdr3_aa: CASSSGQGRATEAFF
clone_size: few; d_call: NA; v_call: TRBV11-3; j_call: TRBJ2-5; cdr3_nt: TGTGCCAGCAGCTTAGCGGGGGCAAGGGAGACCCAGTACTTC; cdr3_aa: CASSLAGARETQYF
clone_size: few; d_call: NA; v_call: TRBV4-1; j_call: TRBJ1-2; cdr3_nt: TGCGCCAGCAGCCAAGCAGGGGCGCAACCTAACTATGGCTACACCTTC; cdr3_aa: CASSQAGAQPNYGYTF
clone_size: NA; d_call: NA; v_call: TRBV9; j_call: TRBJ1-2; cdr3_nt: TGTGCCAGCAGCGTAGCAACAGGGCAGAACTATGGCTACACCTTC; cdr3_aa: CASSVATGQNYGYTF
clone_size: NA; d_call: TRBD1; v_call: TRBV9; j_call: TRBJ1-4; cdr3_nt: TGTGCCAGCAGCCTCGGACAGGGTTCGTTGAGGAATGAAAAACTGTTTTTT; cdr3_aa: CASSLGQGSLRNEKLFF
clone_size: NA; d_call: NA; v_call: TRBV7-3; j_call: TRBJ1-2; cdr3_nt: TGTGCCAGCAGCTTGAGCGGGGGCGACTATGGCTACACCTTC; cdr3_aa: CASSLSGGDYGYTF
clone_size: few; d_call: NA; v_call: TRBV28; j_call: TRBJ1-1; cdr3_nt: TGTGCCAGCAGTTTTTTCCCCGGACAAAAAGTACGGGACACTGAAGCTTTCTTT; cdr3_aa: CASSFFPGQKVRDTEAFF
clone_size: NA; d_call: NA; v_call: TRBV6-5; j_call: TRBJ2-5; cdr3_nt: TGTGCCAGCAGGATGGCAGGGGAGACCCAGTACTTC; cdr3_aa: CASRMAGETQYF
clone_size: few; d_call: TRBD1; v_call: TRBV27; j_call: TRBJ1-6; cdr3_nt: TGTGCCAGCAGTTTAAAGGGACAGGGGAATAATTCACCCCTCCACTTT; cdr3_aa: CASSLKGQGNNSPLHF
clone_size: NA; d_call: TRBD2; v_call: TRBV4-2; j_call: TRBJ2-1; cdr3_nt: TGTGCCAGCAGCCAGATAGCGGGAGGGCCGGGTGAGCAGTTCTTC; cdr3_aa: CASSQIAGGPGEQFF
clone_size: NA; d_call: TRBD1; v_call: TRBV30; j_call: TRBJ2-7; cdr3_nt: TGTGCCTGGGGACAGGGTTCCTACGAGCAGTACTTC; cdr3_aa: CAWGQGSYEQYF
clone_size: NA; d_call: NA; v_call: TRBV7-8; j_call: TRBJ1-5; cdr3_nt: TGTGCCAGCAGCACCCGCAATCAGCCCCAGCATTTT; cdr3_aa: CASSTRNQPQHF
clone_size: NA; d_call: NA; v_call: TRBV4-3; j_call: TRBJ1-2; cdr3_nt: TGCGCCAGCAGCCAAGCGGCCAGCCCGCCCGTTTATGGCTACACCTTC; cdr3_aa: CASSQAASPPVYGYTF
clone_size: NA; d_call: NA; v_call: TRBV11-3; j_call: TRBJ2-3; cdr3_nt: TGTGCCAGCAGCCCCGGAGACACAGATACGCAGTATTTT; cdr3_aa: CASSPGDTDTQYF
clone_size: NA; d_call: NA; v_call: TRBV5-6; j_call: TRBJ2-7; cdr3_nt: TGTGCCAGCAGTTTACGGGGGCGAAGCGAGCAGTACTTC; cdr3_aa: CASSLRGRSEQYF
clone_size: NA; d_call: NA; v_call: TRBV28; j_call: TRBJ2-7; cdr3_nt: TGTGCCAGCAGTCAAGCCTACGAGCAGTACTTC; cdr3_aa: CASSQAYEQYF
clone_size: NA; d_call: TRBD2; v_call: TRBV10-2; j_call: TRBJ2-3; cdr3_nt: TGCGCCAGCAGATTGGGAGGGGCCCATACGCAGTATTTT; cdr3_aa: CASRLGGAHTQYF
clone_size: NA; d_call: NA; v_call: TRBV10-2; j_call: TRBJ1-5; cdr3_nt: TGCGCCAGCAGTCAGAAACAGGTCAGCCAGCCCCAGCATTTT; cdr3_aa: CASSQKQVSQPQHF
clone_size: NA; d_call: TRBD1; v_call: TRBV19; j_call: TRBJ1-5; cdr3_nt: TGTGCCAGTAGTATATCTACAGGGGGCAAGAATCAGCCCCAGCATTTT; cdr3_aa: CASSISTGGKNQPQHF
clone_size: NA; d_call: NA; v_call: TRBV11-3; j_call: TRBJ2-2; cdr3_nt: TGTGCCAGCAGCTTAGATCGGAACACCGGGGAGCTGTTTTTT; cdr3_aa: CASSLDRNTGELFF
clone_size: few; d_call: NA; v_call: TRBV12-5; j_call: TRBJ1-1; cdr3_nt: TGTGCTAGTGGTTTGGTCCCGAACACTGAAGCTTTCTTT; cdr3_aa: CASGLVPNTEAFF
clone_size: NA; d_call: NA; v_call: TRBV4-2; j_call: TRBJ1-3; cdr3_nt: TGTGCCAGCAGCCAAGGGGGGCGGGCAGCTGGAAACACCATATATTTT; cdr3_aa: CASSQGGRAAGNTIYF
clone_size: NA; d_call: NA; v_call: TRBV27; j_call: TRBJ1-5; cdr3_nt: TGTGCCAGCAGTTTTGGCAGCTATCAGCCCCAGCATTTT; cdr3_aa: CASSFGSYQPQHF
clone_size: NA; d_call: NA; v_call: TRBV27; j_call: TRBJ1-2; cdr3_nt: TGTGCCAGCAGTATACGGATCGGGCCCTATGGCTACACCTTC; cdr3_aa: CASSIRIGPYGYTF
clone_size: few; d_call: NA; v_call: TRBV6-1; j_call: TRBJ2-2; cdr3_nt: TGTGCCAGCAGTGTCCAGTGGACCGGGTACACCGGGGAGCTGTTTTTT; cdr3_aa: CASSVQWTGYTGELFF
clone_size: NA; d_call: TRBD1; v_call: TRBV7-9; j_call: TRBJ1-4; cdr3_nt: TGTGCCAGCAGCTTAGACAGGGGCAGTGAAAAACTGTTTTTT; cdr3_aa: CASSLDRGSEKLFF
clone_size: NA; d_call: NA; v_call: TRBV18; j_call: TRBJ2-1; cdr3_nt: TGTGCCAGCTCACCGACAGGCGACGCCGAGCAGTTCTTC; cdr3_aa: CASSPTGDAEQFF
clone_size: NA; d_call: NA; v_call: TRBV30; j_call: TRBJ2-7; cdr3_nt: TGTGCCTGGAGTGTAGGTGGCTACGAGCAGTACTTC; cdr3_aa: CAWSVGGYEQYF
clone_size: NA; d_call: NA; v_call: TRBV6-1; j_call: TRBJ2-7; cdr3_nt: TGTGCCAGCCTTGGGGGAAACTACGAGCAGTACTTC; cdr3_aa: CASLGGNYEQYF
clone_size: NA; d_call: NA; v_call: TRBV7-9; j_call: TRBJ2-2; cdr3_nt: TGTGCCAGCAGCTTAGGCGGGTCTCGGGGGGAGCTGTTTTTT; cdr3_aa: CASSLGGSRGELFF
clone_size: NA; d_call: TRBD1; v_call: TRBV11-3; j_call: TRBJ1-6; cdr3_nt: TGTGCCAGCAGCTCTGGGACAGGGACGGGAGATTCACCCCTCCACTTT; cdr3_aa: CASSSGTGTGDSPLHF